Each of the 23 T cell receptor beta chains below was sequenced from the same sample in a study of T-cell memory formation after mild COVID-19. A single record per CDR3 protein comes from TCRdb applying MiXCR to the 5' RACE reads. The sample holds 190,000 or so distinct CDR3 sequences; about 21% are singletons and the top ten take about 21%. The sequenced sample was PBMCs or a T cell subset sorted from them (not recorded which). These receptors all stem from an adult woman who had mild COVID-19 (a few samples of this study predate the infection). Cell type and time point are not known.

This clonotype has ten or more counts. This sequence joins TRBV7-9 and TRBJ2-4, with D perhaps TRBD1 (6 bases). CDR3 length equals 13 residues. Trimming removed 6 bases from V and 7 bases from J, with 13 bases in between. CDR1 and CDR2 (germline): SEHNR, FQNEAQ (reference sequence). The CDR3 DNA follows: TGTGCCAGCAGGGAGCCAGGGGTGAACATTCAGTACTTC. Encoded protein: CASREPGVNIQYF.

A few counts support this clonotype. The chain uses TRBV7-2 and TRBJ1-5, with D uncertain. Germline V gene data show CDR1 as SGHTA and CDR2 as FQGNSA. The CDR3 consists of 15 residues. Trimming removed 2 bases from V and 2 bases from J, with 10 bases in between. The CDR3 is CASSLWPAGNQPQHF. CDR3 coding DNA: TGTGCCAGCAGCTTATGGCCGGCCGGCAATCAGCCCCAGCATTTT.

At least ten counts were recorded for this clonotype. The chain employs TRBV2 and TRBJ2-3; D uncertain. This CDR3 contains 14 residues. Trimming removed 8 bases from V and 5 bases from J, with 17 bases in between. Germline V CDR1 and CDR2: SNHLY, FYNNEI. CDR3 sequence reads: CASLRTPSGDTQYF. As DNA, the CDR3 is TGTGCCAGCCTCCGAACACCCTCCGGAGATACGCAGTATTTT.

The V call is TRBV20-1, the J call TRBJ1-1, with TRBD1 as a possible D gene (5 bases). CDR3 length: 15 residues. The V and J ends lost 0 bases and 0 bases respectively, with 11 bases between them. CDR1 is DFQATT and CDR2 is SNEGSKA in the germline V gene (reference sequence). CDR3 in amino acids: CSARDHRQLNTEAFF. Here the CDR3 DNA reads TGCAGTGCTAGAGATCACAGACAGCTGAACACTGAAGCTTTCTTT.

The chain combines TRBV28 with TRBJ2-1; D is uncertain. V lost 3 bases to trimming and J lost 1 base, with 10 bases between them. From germline, CDR1 is MDHEN and CDR2 SYDVKM. The CDR3 is 15 residues long. The CDR3 DNA reads as TGTGCCAGCAGTTTTCTGGAGTCTTCCTACAATGAGCAGTTCTTC. Translating gives CASSFLESSYNEQFF.

The gene calls are TRBV5-1 and TRBJ2-7; possibly TRBD1 or TRBD2 for D (5 bases each). Germline CDR1 SGHRS, CDR2 YFSETQ. The V gene lost 5 bases and the J gene lost 3 bases, with 9 bases spanning the gap. CDR3 length: 12 residues. The DNA for the CDR3 is TGCGCCAGCAGGGACACTAGCTACGAGCAGTACTTC. As protein: CASRDTSYEQYF.

This chain joins TRBV2 and TRBJ2-5, with 9 bases fitting TRBD2. CDR3 length: 18 amino acids. V was clipped by 5 bases and J by 2 bases; unmatched bases: 15. Germline values: CDR1 SNHLY, CDR2 FYNNEI. CDR3 nucleotide sequence: TGTGCCAGCAGTCTGACTAGCGGAGGGCCTCGCGAACAAGAGACCCAGTACTTC. It specifies CASSLTSGGPREQETQYF.

The chain links TRBV3-1 to TRBJ2-1; D gene ambiguous. Trimming took 4 bases from V and 3 from J, leaving 16 bases between them. The germline gives CDR1 LGHDT, CDR2 YNNKEL (reference sequence). CDR3 length: 16 residues. The CDR3 sequence is CASSPVPGTHYNEQFF. CDR3 nucleotide sequence: TGTGCCAGCAGCCCCGTCCCCGGTACACACTACAATGAGCAGTTCTTC.

The chain links TRBV11-2 to TRBJ2-5, with a possible D match to TRBD2 (6 bases). V lost 1 base to trimming and J lost 5 bases, with 11 bases between them. Germline CDR1 is SGHAT and CDR2 is FQNNGV. This CDR3 has 14 amino acids. The CDR3 bases are TGTGCCAGCAGCTTAGGTCGGGGAGGCGAGACCCAGTACTTC. It codes for CASSLGRGGETQYF.

The genes are TRBV14 and TRBJ1-1, with a possible D match to TRBD1 (5 bases). CDR3 size: 13 residues. The ends were cut back, 6 bases at V and 6 bases at J, with 14 bases in the middle. Germline lookup yields CDR1 SGHDN and CDR2 FVKESK. Here the CDR3 DNA reads TGTGCCAGCAGTAGACTAGGGGTGGCTGAAGCTTTCTTT. Translated: CASSRLGVAEAFF.

This clonotype was counted between two and nine times. The gene calls are TRBV12-3 or TRBV12-4 and TRBJ1-5, with a weak D call TRBD1 (6 bases). There are 14 residues in the CDR3. The V end lost 4 bases, the J end lost 4 bases, and 11 bases lay between the germline ends. CDR3 in amino acids: CASSSDSPNQPQHF. The CDR3 DNA reads TGTGCCAGCAGTTCGGACAGTCCAAATCAGCCCCAGCATTTT.

The J gene is TRBJ2-2, the V gene TRBV11-2; 9 bases agree with TRBD2. V shed 1 base, J shed 5 bases, and the junction held 5 bases outside the gene matches. The CDR3 runs 16 residues. The germline V gene encodes CDR1 SGHAT and CDR2 FQNNGV. The DNA of the CDR3 is TGTGCCAGCAGCTTAGTGGGTAGCGGGAGTACCGGGGAGCTGTTTTTT. It codes for CASSLVGSGSTGELFF.

DNA for the CDR3: TGTGCCAGCAGCCTAGGAGGGGGGGACATTCAGTACTTC. It yields the protein CASSLGGGDIQYF. The rearrangement links TRBV7-2 to TRBJ2-4; weak D call: TRBD2 (7 bases). Trimming took off 5 bases at V and 8 bases at J, with 13 bases between the two ends. This CDR3 is 13 amino acids long. The germline V gene encodes CDR1 SGHTA and CDR2 FQGNSA.

The J gene is TRBJ1-5, the V gene TRBV15; D gene ambiguous. The CDR3 length is 12 residues. In germline, CDR1 is LNHNV, CDR2 YYDKDF (reference sequence). Trimming took 0 bases from V and 6 from J, leaving 3 bases between them. The CDR3 nucleotides read TGTGCCACCAGCAGAGAGAGTCAGCCCCAGCATTTT. It specifies CATSRESQPQHF.

This clonotype has a handful of counts. The V and J genes are TRBV2 and TRBJ1-4; D possibly corresponds to TRBD1 (5 bases). Germline CDR1 SNHLY, CDR2 FYNNEI. The CDR3 is made up of 16 amino acids. The V end lost 8 bases, the J end lost 6 bases, and 22 bases lay between the germline ends. DNA for the CDR3: TGTGCCAGCGTGGAAGGCCCGGGGCTTGCTGATGAAAAACTGTTTTTT. Translated: CASVEGPGLADEKLFF. The full variable domain, rest sourced from reference TRBV2 and TRBJ1-4, is EPEVTQTPSHQVTQMGQEVILRCVPISNHLYFYWYRQILGQKVEFLVSFYNNEISEKSEIFDDQFSVERPDGSNFTLKIRSTKLEDSAMYFCASVEGPGLADEKLFFGSGTQLSVL.

The chain employs TRBV5-6 and TRBJ2-1; TRBD2 matches at 7 bases. The germline CDR1 and CDR2 sequences are SGHDT and YYEEEE. Trimming cost V 5 bases and J 3 bases; bases outside gene matches: 11. The CDR3 consists of 16 residues. Here the CDR3 reads CASRGPAGRGYNEQFF. CDR3 sequence (DNA): TGTGCCAGCAGAGGACCCGCGGGGAGGGGCTACAATGAGCAGTTCTTC. Variable domain in full (rest from reference TRBV5-6 and TRBJ2-1): DAGVTQSPTHLIKTRGQQVTLRCSPKSGHDTVSWYQQALGQGPQFIFQYYEEEERQRGNFPDRFSGHQFPNYSSELNVNALLLGDSALYLCASRGPAGRGYNEQFFGPGTRLTVL.

This chain links TRBV9 with TRBJ1-4; D remains ambiguous. Germline assignment: CDR1 SGDLS and CDR2 YYNGEE. V lost 4 bases and J lost 6, with 13 bases in between. The CDR3 has 14 amino acids. For the CDR3, the DNA is TGTGCCAGCAGCCCGGAGGGTGGGGATGAAAAACTGTTTTTT. It yields the protein CASSPEGGDEKLFF.

There are a few counts of this clonotype. The rearrangement links TRBV9 to TRBJ2-7; 10 nucleotides agree with TRBD2. The V and J ends lost 2 bases and 5 bases, in that order; junction bases with no gene match: 4. CDR3 length: 14 amino acids. Per germline, CDR1 SGDLS and CDR2 YYNGEE. CDR3 coding DNA: TGTGCCAGCAGCGTTTCTAGCGGGAGCCACGAGCAGTACTTC. Translating gives CASSVSSGSHEQYF.

The chain employs TRBV4-3 and TRBJ1-4, with D uncertain. In germline, CDR1 is LGHNA, CDR2 YSLEER. The V end was cut by 4 bases, the J end by 0 bases, with 9 bases between. The CDR3 contains 15 residues. The CDR3 DNA follows: TGCGCCAGCAGCCCAATCCGTGCAACTAATGAAAAACTGTTTTTT. Amino acid sequence: CASSPIRATNEKLFF.

This sequence joins TRBV12-3 or TRBV12-4 and TRBJ1-2; no firm D call. Trimming cost V 1 base and J 2 bases, with 11 bases left between them. The CDR3 length is 15 residues. The CDR3 protein is CASSLGTIGNYGYTF. The CDR3 DNA follows: TGTGCCAGCAGTTTAGGGACTATCGGGAACTATGGCTACACCTTC.

This clonotype has only a few counts. This chain links TRBV7-9 with TRBJ2-1; TRBD2 is a possible D gene (6 bases). Germline lookup yields CDR1 SEHNR and CDR2 FQNEAQ (reference sequence). V lost 5 bases, J lost 8 bases, and 7 bases lay in between. The CDR3 is 11 residues long. The chain's CDR3 is CASSPGDEQFF. The CDR3, as DNA: TGTGCCAGCAGCCCGGGGGATGAGCAGTTCTTC. The whole variable domain, remainder taken from reference TRBV7-9 and TRBJ2-1, is DTGVSQNPRHKITKRGQNVTFRCDPISEHNRLYWYRQTLGQGPEFLTYFQNEAQLEKSRLLSDRFSAERPKGSFSTLEIQRTEQGDSAMYLCASSPGDEQFFGPGTRLTVL.

V is TRBV15 and J is TRBJ2-3, with 7 bases identical to TRBD1. CDR1 is LNHNV and CDR2 is YYDKDF in the germline V gene (reference sequence). With 3 bases clipped from V and 4 bases from J, the junction kept 4 bases outside the gene matches. CDR3 length equals 14 residues. This chain's CDR3 is CATSSDRVADTQYF. Here the CDR3 DNA reads TGTGCCACCAGCAGTGACAGGGTAGCAGATACGCAGTATTTT. Looking up the rest from reference TRBV15 and TRBJ2-3 gives the full variable domain: DAMVIQNPRYQVTQFGKPVTLSCSQTLNHNVMYWYQQKSSQAPKLLFHYYDKDFNNEADTPDNFQSRRPNTSFCFLDIRSPGLGDTAMYLCATSSDRVADTQYFGPGTRLTVL.

V usage is TRBV7-6 and J usage is TRBJ2-6; possibly TRBD1 for D (7 bases). From germline, CDR1 is SGHVS and CDR2 FNYEAQ. Trimming pared 5 bases from V and 0 bases from J, leaving 14 bases between. The CDR3 length is 17 residues. CDR3 amino acids: CASSLGQGGSGANVLTF. The CDR3, as DNA: TGTGCCAGCAGCCTTGGGCAGGGGGGCTCTGGGGCCAACGTCCTGACTTTC.